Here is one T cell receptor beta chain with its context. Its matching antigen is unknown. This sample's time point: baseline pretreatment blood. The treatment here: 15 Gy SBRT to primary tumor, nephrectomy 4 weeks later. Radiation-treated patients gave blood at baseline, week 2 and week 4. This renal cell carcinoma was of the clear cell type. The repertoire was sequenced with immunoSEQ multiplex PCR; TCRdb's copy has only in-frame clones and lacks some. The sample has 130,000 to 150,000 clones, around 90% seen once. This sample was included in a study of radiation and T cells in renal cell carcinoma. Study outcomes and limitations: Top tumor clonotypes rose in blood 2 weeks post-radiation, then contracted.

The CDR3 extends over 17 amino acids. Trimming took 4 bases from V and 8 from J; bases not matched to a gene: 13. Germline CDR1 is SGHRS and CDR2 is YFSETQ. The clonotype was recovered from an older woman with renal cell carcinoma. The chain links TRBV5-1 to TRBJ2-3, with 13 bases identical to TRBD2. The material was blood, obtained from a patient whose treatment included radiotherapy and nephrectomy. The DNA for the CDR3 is TGCGCCAGCAGCACCAGCCTTCCGGGACTAGCGGGGTCTACGCAGTATTTT. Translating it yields CASSTSLPGLAGSTQYF.